The 20 T cell receptor beta chains reported below all come from one sample, sequenced in a study of human T cells and chemical hapten exposure. TCRdb processed the RACE reads anew with MiXCR; each CDR3 protein has one entry. This table holds 70,000 to 95,000 distinct CDR3 sequences, approximately 8.1% found once. The sample's time point: healthy volunteer bleed at 6 weeks. Someone pulled total RNA out of unfractionated whole blood. Sample: whole blood. The receptor source for this set is a female donor in good health. Some clones in this sample may be carry-over from other donors' samples.

This clonotype was seen more than once but under ten times. The chain recombines TRBV20-1 with TRBJ2-7; 10 nucleotides match TRBD1. V was pared by 6 bases and J by 0 bases, with 8 bases of the junction left unmatched. The CDR3 is made up of 15 amino acids. Germline V gene data show CDR1 as DFQATT and CDR2 as SNEGSKA (reference sequence). For the CDR3, the DNA is TGCAGTGCAAGAAAACGACAGGGGGCCTCCTACGAGCAGTACTTC. Protein product: CSARKRQGASYEQYF.

This clonotype was seen many times. J is TRBJ1-1 and V is TRBV5-6; 10 bases fit TRBD1. Germline V gene data show CDR1 as SGHDT and CDR2 as YYEEEE. Trimming at V came to 3 bases and at J to 2 bases, leaving 10 bases not matched to a gene. The CDR3 has 17 residues. The CDR3 DNA is TGTGCCAGCAGCTGGTGGACAGGGGGTTTGACTAACACTGAAGCTTTCTTT. Its translation: CASSWWTGGLTNTEAFF.

In this sample, this clonotype turned up many times. The junction does not match germline at one end; this may be a read error. This chain joins TRBV20-1 and TRBJ1-2; a possible D gene is TRBD1 (5 bases). CDR3 size: 13 residues. Germline V CDR1 and CDR2: DFQATT, SNEGSKA (reference sequence). CDR3 nucleotides: TGCAGTGTCCCCCTGACAGCCAACTTTGGCTACACCTTC. Amino acids: CSVPLTANFGYTF.

The chain employs TRBV14 and TRBJ1-2, with 11 bases matching TRBD1. Trimming at V came to 3 bases and at J to 4 bases, leaving 4 bases not matched to a gene. The CDR3 consists of 15 residues. The germline V gene has CDR1 SGHDN and CDR2 FVKESK. The CDR3, as DNA: TGTGCCAGCAGCCAGTGGACAGGGGGCTTCTATGGCTACACCTTC. Protein: CASSQWTGGFYGYTF.

For this clonotype: This may stem from a read error, because a much larger clone lies one nucleotide away. V is TRBV30 and J is TRBJ1-4; D gene ambiguous. V gave up 4 bases and J gave up 10 bases, with 16 bases separating them. CDR3 length: 13 amino acids. Per germline, CDR1 GTSNPN and CDR2 SVGIG (reference sequence). This chain's CDR3 is CAWKRLGRGKLFF. As DNA, the CDR3 is TGTGCCTGGAAGAGACTGGGTCGAGGAAAACTGTTTTTT. The full variable domain, completed using reference TRBV30 and TRBJ1-4, is SQTIHQWPATLVQPVGSPLSLECTVEGTSNPNLYWYRQAAGRGLQLLFYSVGIGQISSEVPQNLSASRPQDRQFILSSKKLLLSDSGFYLCAWKRLGRGKLFFGSGTQLSVL.

There are many counts of this clonotype. The chain recombines TRBV12-3 or TRBV12-4 with TRBJ2-5, with D possibly TRBD2 on 5 matching bases. The ends were cut back, 6 bases at V and 1 base at J, with 12 bases in the middle. CDR3 size: 14 residues. For the CDR3, the DNA is TGTGCCAGCAGCCTACCGGGAATCCAAGAGACCCAGTACTTC. It translates to CASSLPGIQETQYF.

As to this clonotype: A read error is possible here, since a much larger clone lies one base away. V and J are TRBV7-8 and TRBJ2-6, with D perhaps TRBD1 or TRBD2 (6 bases each). Per the germline V gene, CDR1 is SGHVS and CDR2 is FQNEAQ. The CDR3 has 16 amino acids. Written as DNA, the CDR3 is TGTGCCAGCAGCCGGGGACGGGGGCCGGGGGCCGACGTCCTGACTTTC. Its protein is CASSRGRGPGADVLTF.

This clonotype was seen only a few times. A single base separates this from a much larger clone, so it may be a read error. This chain uses TRBV4-3 with TRBJ1-6; 8 bases are a match to TRBD1. CDR3 length: 14 amino acids. From germline, CDR1 is LGHNA and CDR2 YSLEER. Trimming took 4 bases from V and 9 from J; bases not matched to a gene: 5. CDR3 nucleotide sequence: TGCGCCAGCAGCCTGACAGGGGAACGTTCACCCCTCCACTTT. This sequence encodes CASSLTGERSPLHF.

This clonotype came up a few times. The V and J genes are TRBV29-1 and TRBJ2-5; D unresolved. There are 11 residues in the CDR3. Per germline, CDR1 SQVTM and CDR2 ANQGSEA. With 7 bases removed from V and 2 bases from J, the gap between germline ends came to 8 bases. The chain's CDR3 is CSASNQETQYF. The CDR3, as DNA: TGCAGCGCCTCAAATCAAGAGACCCAGTACTTC.

This chain connects TRBV9 to TRBJ2-6; 12 bases align to TRBD1. Germline CDR1 reads SGDLS; CDR2 reads YYNGEE. This CDR3 is 18 amino acids long. The junction had 8 bases not matched to a gene; V was cut back by 4 bases and J by 3 bases. CDR3 loop: CASSPEGQGARGANVLTF. CDR3 DNA sequence: TGTGCCAGCAGCCCGGAGGGACAGGGGGCACGTGGGGCCAACGTCCTGACTTTC.

V and J are TRBV27 and TRBJ2-7, with 9 positions matching TRBD1. Germline lookup yields CDR1 MNHEY and CDR2 SMNVEV (reference sequence). J lost 0 bases, V lost 4 bases, and 7 bases had no gene match. The CDR3 contains 16 residues. The CDR3 region is CASSSHRGLASYEQYF. CDR3 nucleotide sequence: TGTGCCAGCAGTTCACACAGGGGGCTGGCCTCCTACGAGCAGTACTTC.

The chain couples TRBV3-1 to TRBJ2-6; 7 bases map to TRBD1. V shed 6 bases and J 2 bases; nucleotides not matched to a gene: 4. Germline V gene sequence: CDR1 LGHDT, CDR2 YNNKEL (reference sequence). This CDR3 region has 15 residues. CDR3 DNA: TGTGCCAGCAGTTGGCAGGGGGCTGGGGCCAACGTCCTGACTTTC. This gives the protein CASSWQGAGANVLTF.

This chain uses TRBV12-3 or TRBV12-4 with TRBJ2-7, with 8 positions matching TRBD1. The CDR3 extends over 14 amino acids. The J segment lost 6 bases and the V segment lost 7 bases, leaving 11 bases of the junction unmatched. The CDR3 here is CASTIRAGGGEQYF. CDR3 DNA: TGTGCCAGCACTATAAGGGCAGGGGGCGGCGAGCAGTACTTC.

A few counts support this clonotype. The V gene is TRBV12-3 or TRBV12-4, the J gene TRBJ2-7, with D tentatively TRBD1 (6 bases). V lost 3 bases to trimming and J lost 6 bases, with 15 bases between them. The CDR3 has 14 amino acids. The CDR3 loop is CASSFLTGNGEQYF. The CDR3 coding sequence is TGTGCCAGCAGTTTTTTAACAGGGAATGGCGAGCAGTACTTC.

As to this clonotype: A much larger clone is a single base away; this may be a read error. V usage is TRBV12-3 or TRBV12-4 and J usage is TRBJ2-5; a weak D match, TRBD2 (5 bases). CDR3 length equals 14 residues. Between the trimmed V and J ends, which lost 6 bases and 1 base, there was a span of 12 bases. CDR3 bases: TGTGCCAGCAGCCTACCGGGAAGCCAAGAGACCCAGTACTTC. Its protein is CASSLPGSQETQYF.

This chain connects TRBV29-1 to TRBJ2-2; 10 nucleotides line up with TRBD1. Per the germline V gene, CDR1 is SQVTM and CDR2 is ANQGSEA. V lost 6 bases to trimming and J lost 1 base; unmatched junction nucleotides: 17. The CDR3 covers 19 residues. CDR3: CSVLGSGDRGGLNTGELFF. CDR3 bases: TGCAGCGTGCTAGGCAGCGGGGACAGGGGTGGGCTGAACACCGGGGAGCTGTTTTTT.

This clonotype was detected many times. V usage is TRBV3-1 and J usage is TRBJ2-1, with 9 positions matching TRBD2. V trimming: 3 bases; J trimming: 7 bases; junction bases outside the gene matches: 7. The CDR3 consists of 15 residues. The germline V gene encodes CDR1 LGHDT and CDR2 YNNKEL (reference sequence). The CDR3 DNA sequence: TGTGCCAGCAGCCAGAAGGGGACTAGCTATAATGAGCAGTTCTTC. It encodes CASSQKGTSYNEQFF.

This clonotype was seen many times. The chain uses TRBV24-1 and TRBJ2-3; D is ambiguous. Trimming took off 4 bases at V and 5 bases at J, with 6 bases between the two ends. The length of the CDR3 is 12 residues. From germline, CDR1 is KGHDR and CDR2 SFDVKD. The CDR3 region is CATSEWGDTQYF. Here the CDR3 DNA reads TGTGCCACCAGTGAATGGGGAGATACGCAGTATTTT.

This clonotype was observed at least ten times. The CDR3 reads CASSYSFGRADTQYF. CDR3 in DNA: TGTGCCAGCAGTTACTCGTTCGGCCGGGCAGATACGCAGTATTTT. The V call is TRBV6-6, the J call TRBJ2-3; D gene unclear. The V end was cut by 0 bases, the J end by 4 bases, with 11 bases between. Germline V gene sequence: CDR1 MNHNY, CDR2 SVGAGI (reference sequence). This CDR3 spans 15 amino acids.

The table lists this clonotype with many counts. This chain uses TRBV7-9 with TRBJ2-4, with 10 bases matching TRBD2. The CDR3 has 17 residues. Per the germline V gene, CDR1 is SEHNR and CDR2 is FQNEAQ (reference sequence). The V and J ends lost 0 bases and 6 bases, in that order; junction bases with no gene match: 8. CDR3 region: CASSLAGAGGRRNIQYF. The CDR3 DNA is TGTGCCAGCAGCTTAGCGGGAGCGGGGGGGCGGAGAAACATTCAGTACTTC.